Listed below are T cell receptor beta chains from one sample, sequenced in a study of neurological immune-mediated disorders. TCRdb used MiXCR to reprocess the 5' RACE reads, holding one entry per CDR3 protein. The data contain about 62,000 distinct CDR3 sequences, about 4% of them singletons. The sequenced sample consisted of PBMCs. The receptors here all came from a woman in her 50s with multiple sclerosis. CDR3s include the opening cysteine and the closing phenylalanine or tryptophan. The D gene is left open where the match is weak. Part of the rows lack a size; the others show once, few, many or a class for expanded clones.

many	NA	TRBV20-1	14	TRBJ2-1	TGCAGTGCTAGAGATGTTGAGAACTACAATGAGCAGTTCTTC	CSARDVENYNEQFF
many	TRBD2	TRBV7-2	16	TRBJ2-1	TGTGCCAGCAGCTTAAGCAGTAGCGGGAACTACAATGAGCAGTTCTTC	CASSLSSSGNYNEQFF
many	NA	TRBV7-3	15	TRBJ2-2	TGTGCCAGCAGCGTATATGGGTCGAACACCGGGGAGCTGTTTTTT	CASSVYGSNTGELFF
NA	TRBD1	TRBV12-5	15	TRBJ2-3	TGTGCTAGTGGTGGGGACAGGGGGCTTGCAGATACGCAGTATTTT	CASGGDRGLADTQYF
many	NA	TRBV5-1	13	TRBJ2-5	TGCGCCAGCAGCTTTCGAGGCCAAGAGACCCAGTACTTC	CASSFRGQETQYF
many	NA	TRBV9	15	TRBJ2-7	TGTGCCAGCAGCGTAGGAGCAGACCTCCTCTACGAGCAGTACTTC	CASSVGADLLYEQYF
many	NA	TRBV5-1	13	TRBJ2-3	TGCGCCAGCAGCTTGGAAGGGGGAGATACGCAGTATTTT	CASSLEGGDTQYF
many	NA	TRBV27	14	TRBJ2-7	TGTGCCAGCAGTTTGGGAAGGGGTTTCTACGAGCAGTACTTC	CASSLGRGFYEQYF
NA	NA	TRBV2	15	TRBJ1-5	TGTGCCAGCAGCCCCGAAGCGGGTCCGCAGCAGCCCCAGCATTTT	CASSPEAGPQQPQHF
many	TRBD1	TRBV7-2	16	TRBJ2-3	TGTGCCAGCAGCGTGGGACAGGGTGGGAACACAGATACGCAGTATTTT	CASSVGQGGNTDTQYF
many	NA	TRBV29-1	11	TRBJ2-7	TGCAGCGTTGATTGGGTCGGGGAGCAGTACTTC	CSVDWVGEQYF
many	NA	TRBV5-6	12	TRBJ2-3	TGTGCCAGCAGCTCCGGCGGGGATACGCAGTATTTT	CASSSGGDTQYF
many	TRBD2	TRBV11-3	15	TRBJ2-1	TGTGCCAGCAGCCTGGGCGCGGCGTGGGGGGGTGAGCAGTTCTTC	CASSLGAAWGGEQFF
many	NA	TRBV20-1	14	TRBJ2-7	TGCAGTGCTAGTGGCGGGTTTTTGACCTACGAGCAGTACTTC	CSASGGFLTYEQYF
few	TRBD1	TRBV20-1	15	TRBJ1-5	TGCAGTGCTAGAGATCAGGGGGGACCCAATCAGCCCCAGAATTTT	CSARDQGGPNQPQNF
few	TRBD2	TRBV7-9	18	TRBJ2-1	TGTGCCAGCAGCTTAAAGTTGGGACTAGCGGGAGTAGACAATGAGCAGTTCTTC	CASSLKLGLAGVDNEQFF
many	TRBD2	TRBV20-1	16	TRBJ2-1	TGCAGTGCTGCATTAATTAGCGGGAGGGTCTACAATGAGCAGTTCTTC	CSAALISGRVYNEQFF
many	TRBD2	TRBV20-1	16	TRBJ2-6	TGCAGTGCTAGAGTCCCGGGAGGGCCTGGGGCCAACGTCCTGACTTTC	CSARVPGGPGANVLTF
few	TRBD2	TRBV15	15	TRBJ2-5	TGTGCCACCAGCAGCGAGCGGGAGCCGGGGGAGACCCAGTACTTC	CATSSEREPGETQYF
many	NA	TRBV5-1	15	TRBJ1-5	TGCGCCAGCAGCTTGGCGGGAGGAGGCAATCAGCCCCAGCATTTT	CASSLAGGGNQPQHF
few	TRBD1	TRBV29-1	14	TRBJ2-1	TGCAGCGCCGAGACAGGGTTATCCTACAATGAGCAGTTCTTC	CSAETGLSYNEQFF
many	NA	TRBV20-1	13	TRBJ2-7	TGCAGTGCTCCGAGGGGGGAAAGCTACGAGCAGTACTTC	CSAPRGESYEQYF
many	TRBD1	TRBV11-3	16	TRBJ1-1	TGTGCCAGCAGCTTAGGGACAGGAGTAATGGGGACTGAAGCTTTCTTT	CASSLGTGVMGTEAFF
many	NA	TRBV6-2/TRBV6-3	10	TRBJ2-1	TGTGCCAGCAGTTCCGTGGAGCAGTTCTTC	CASSSVEQFF
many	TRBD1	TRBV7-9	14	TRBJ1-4	TGTGCCAGCAGCTTCGGGACAGGCCTTGAGAAACTGTTTTTT	CASSFGTGLEKLFF
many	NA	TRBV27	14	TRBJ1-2	TGTGCCAGCAGTCCTCTGACGGCCTGGGATGGCTACACCTTC	CASSPLTAWDGYTF
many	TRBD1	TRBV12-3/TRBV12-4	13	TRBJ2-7	TGTGCCAGCAGTTTAACCCACCGGGACAGGACTTTTTTC	CASSLTHRDRTFF
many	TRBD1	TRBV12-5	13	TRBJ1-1	TGTGCTAGTGGTTTGGGACAGGGCACTGAAGCTTTCTTT	CASGLGQGTEAFF
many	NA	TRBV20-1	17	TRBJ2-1	TGCAGTGCTAGAGAGAGCATCTGGGACCACCAAAACAATGAGCAGTTCTTC	CSARESIWDHQNNEQFF
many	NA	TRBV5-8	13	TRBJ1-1	TGTGCCAGCAGCCTCAACATGAACACTGAAGCTTTCTTT	CASSLNMNTEAFF
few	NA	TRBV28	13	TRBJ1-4	TGTGCCAGCAGTTACGGGTTGCGAGAAAAACTGTTTTTT	CASSYGLREKLFF
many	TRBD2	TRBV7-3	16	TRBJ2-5	TGTGCCAGCAGCCTCGGGACTAGCGGGGGGAAAGAGACCCAGTACTTC	CASSLGTSGGKETQYF
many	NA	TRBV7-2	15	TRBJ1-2	TGTGCCAGCAGCTTAGGGGCAGGAATTAACTATGGCTACACCTTC	CASSLGAGINYGYTF
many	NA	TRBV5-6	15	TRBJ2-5	TGTGCCAGCAGCACACCGACAGGCCACCAAGAGACCCAGTACTTC	CASSTPTGHQETQYF
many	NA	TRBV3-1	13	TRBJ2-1	TGTGCCAGCAGCCACGTTTTTGTTACTGAGCAGTTCTTC	CASSHVFVTEQFF
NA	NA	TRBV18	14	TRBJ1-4	TGTGCCAGCTCACCACCGGCCGATAATGAAAAACTGTTTTTT	CASSPPADNEKLFF
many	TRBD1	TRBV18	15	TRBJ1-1	TGTGCCAGCTCGGAGGAACAGGGGACTTACTCTGAAGCTTTCTTT	CASSEEQGTYSEAFF
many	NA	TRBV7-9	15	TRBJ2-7	TGTGCCAGCAGCTTAGAGGGGTCAGGGGGGGATGAGCAGTACTTC	CASSLEGSGGDEQYF
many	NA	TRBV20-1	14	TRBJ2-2	TGCAGTGCTAGAGTCCGGCAGAACACCGGGGAGCTGTTTTTT	CSARVRQNTGELFF
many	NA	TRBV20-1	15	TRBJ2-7	TGCAGTGCTAGACAGGGGCCCCCCAGCTCCTACGAGCAGTACTTC	CSARQGPPSSYEQYF
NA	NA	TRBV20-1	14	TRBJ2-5	TGCAGTGCTCCGGACAGCAATCTTCGGGAGACCCAGTACTTC	CSAPDSNLRETQYF
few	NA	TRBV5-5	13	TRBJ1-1	TGTGCCAGCAGCCCGGCGGGAGACACTGAAGCTTTCTTT	CASSPAGDTEAFF
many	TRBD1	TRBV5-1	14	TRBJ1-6	TGCGCCAGCAGCCAGGACAGGGCTGGCTCACCCCTCCACTTT	CASSQDRAGSPLHF
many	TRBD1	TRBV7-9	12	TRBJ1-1	TGTGCCAGCAGTTCCGGGACAGGGCGGGCTTTCTTT	CASSSGTGRAFF
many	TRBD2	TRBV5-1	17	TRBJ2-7	TGCGCCAGCAGCCTTGGAGAAGGAGCGGGAGGGCCTTACGAGCAGTACTTC	CASSLGEGAGGPYEQYF
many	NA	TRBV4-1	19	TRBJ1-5	TGCGCCAGCAGCCAAGATCGAACTTCCTACCAGGGTGGCAATCAGCCCCAGCATTTT	CASSQDRTSYQGGNQPQHF
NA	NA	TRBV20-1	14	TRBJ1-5	TGCAGTGCTAGCCGCGGACACTCCAATCAGCCCCAGAATTTT	CSASRGHSNQPQNF